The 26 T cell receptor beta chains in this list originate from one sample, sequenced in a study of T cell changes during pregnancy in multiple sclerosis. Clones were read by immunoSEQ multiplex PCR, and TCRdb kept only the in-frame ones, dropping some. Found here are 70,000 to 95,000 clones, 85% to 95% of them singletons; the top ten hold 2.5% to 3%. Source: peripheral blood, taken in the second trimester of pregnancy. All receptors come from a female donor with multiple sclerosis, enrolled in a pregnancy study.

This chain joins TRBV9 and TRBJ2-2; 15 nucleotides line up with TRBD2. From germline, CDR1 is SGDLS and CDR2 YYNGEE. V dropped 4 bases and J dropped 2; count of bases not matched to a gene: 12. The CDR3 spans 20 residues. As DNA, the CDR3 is TGTGCCAGCAGCCTCAAGATCGGGACTAGCGGGGGGAAAAACACCGGGGAGCTGTTTTTT. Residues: CASSLKIGTSGGKNTGELFF. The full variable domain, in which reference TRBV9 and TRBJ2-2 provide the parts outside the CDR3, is DSGVTQTPKHLITATGQRVTLRCSPRSGDLSVYWYQQSLDQGLQFLIQYYNGEERAKGNILERFSAQQFPDLHSELNLSSLELGDSALYFCASSLKIGTSGGKNTGELFFGEGSRLTVL.

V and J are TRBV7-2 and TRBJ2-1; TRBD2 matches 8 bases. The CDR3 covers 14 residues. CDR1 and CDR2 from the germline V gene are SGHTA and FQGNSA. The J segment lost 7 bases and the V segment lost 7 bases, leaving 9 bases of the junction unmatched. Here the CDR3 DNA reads TGTGCCAGCACCCAACGGGGGGGGAGGAATGAGCAGTTCTTC. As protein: CASTQRGGRNEQFF.

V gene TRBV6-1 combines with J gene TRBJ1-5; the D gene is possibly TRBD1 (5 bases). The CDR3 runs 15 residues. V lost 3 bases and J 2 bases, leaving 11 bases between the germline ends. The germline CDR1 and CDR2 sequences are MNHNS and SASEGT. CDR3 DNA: TGTGCCAGCAGTGAGGCTGACAGCCGCAATCAGCCCCAGCATTTT. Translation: CASSEADSRNQPQHF.

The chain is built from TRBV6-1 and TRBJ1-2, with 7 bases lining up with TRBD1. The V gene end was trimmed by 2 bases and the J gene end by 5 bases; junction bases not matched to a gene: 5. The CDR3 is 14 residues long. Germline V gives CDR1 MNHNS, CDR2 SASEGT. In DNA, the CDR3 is TGTGCCAGCAGTGAACTGACAGGGCAGTATGGCTACACCTTC. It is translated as CASSELTGQYGYTF.

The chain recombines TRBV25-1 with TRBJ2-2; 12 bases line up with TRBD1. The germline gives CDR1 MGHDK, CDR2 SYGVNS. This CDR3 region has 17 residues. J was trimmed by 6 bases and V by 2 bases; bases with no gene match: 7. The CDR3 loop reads CASSEPWGQGASGELFF. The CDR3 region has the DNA TGTGCCAGCAGTGAACCATGGGGACAGGGGGCTTCCGGGGAGCTGTTTTTT.

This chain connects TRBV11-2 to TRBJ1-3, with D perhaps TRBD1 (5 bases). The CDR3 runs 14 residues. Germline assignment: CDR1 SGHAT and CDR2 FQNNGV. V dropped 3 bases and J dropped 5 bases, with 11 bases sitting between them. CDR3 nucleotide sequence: TGTGCCAGCAGCTTCGGCGGGGCTCGAAACACCATATATTTT. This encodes CASSFGGARNTIYF.

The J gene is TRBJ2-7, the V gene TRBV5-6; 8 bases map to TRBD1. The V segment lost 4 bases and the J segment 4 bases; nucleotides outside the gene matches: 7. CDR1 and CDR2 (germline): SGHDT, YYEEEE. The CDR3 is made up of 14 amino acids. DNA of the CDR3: TGTGCCAGCAGCCCCCGGGACAGGTGGTACGAGCAGTACTTC. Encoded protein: CASSPRDRWYEQYF.

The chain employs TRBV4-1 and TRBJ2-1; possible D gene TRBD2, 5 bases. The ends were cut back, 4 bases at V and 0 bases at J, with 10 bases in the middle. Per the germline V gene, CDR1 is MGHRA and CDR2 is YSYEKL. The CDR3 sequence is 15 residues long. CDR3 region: CASSPSGNSYNEQFF. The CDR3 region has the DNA TGCGCCAGCAGCCCCAGCGGAAACTCCTACAATGAGCAGTTCTTC.

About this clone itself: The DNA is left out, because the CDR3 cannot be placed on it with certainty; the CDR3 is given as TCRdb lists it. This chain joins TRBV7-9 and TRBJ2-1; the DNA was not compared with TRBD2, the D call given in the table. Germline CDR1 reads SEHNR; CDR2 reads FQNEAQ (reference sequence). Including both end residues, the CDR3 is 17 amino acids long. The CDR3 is CASSFARGSGGAGSEFF.

The CDR3 loop is CASSPAPAGGSNTEAFF. The CDR3 DNA reads as TGTGCCAGCAGCCCCGCTCCGGCAGGGGGATCGAACACTGAAGCTTTCTTT. The gene calls are TRBV7-9 and TRBJ1-1; 7 bases map to TRBD1. Germline CDR1 SEHNR, CDR2 FQNEAQ (reference sequence). The CDR3 is 17 residues long. V lost 5 bases to trimming and J lost 1 base; unmatched junction nucleotides: 13.

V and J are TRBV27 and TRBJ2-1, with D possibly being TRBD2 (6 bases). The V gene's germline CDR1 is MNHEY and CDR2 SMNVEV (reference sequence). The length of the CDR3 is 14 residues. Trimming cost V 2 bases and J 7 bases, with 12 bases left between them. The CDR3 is CASSLQTSPNEQFF. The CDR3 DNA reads TGTGCCAGCAGTTTACAGACTAGTCCTAATGAGCAGTTCTTC.

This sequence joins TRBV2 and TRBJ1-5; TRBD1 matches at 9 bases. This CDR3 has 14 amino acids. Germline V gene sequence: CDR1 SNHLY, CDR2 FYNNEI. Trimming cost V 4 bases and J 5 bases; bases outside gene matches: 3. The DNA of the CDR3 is TGTGCCAGCAGTGGGGGACAGGGAGATCAGCCCCAGCATTTT. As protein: CASSGGQGDQPQHF.

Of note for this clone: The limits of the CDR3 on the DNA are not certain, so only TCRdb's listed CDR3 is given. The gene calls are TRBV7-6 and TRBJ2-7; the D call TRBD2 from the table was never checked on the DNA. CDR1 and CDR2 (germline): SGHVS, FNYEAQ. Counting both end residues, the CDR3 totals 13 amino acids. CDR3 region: CASSFGSGSPWYF.

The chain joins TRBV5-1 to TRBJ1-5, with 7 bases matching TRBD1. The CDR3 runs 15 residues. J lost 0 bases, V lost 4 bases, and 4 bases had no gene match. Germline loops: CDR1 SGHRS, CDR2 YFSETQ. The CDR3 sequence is CASSNGTASNQPQHF. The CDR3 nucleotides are TGCGCCAGCAGCAACGGGACAGCTAGCAATCAGCCCCAGCATTTT.

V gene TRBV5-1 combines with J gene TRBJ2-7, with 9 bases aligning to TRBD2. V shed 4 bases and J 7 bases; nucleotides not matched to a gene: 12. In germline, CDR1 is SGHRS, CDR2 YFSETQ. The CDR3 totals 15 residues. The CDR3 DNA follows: TGCGCCAGCAGCACCATGCGGGGGGGGGCAATGGAGCAGTACTTC. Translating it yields CASSTMRGGAMEQYF.

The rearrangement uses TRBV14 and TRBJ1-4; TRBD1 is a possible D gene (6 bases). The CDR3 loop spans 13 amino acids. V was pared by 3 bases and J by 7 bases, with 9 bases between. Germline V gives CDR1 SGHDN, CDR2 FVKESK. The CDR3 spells CASSQNRVEKLFF. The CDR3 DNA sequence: TGTGCCAGCAGCCAGAACAGGGTTGAAAAACTGTTTTTT.

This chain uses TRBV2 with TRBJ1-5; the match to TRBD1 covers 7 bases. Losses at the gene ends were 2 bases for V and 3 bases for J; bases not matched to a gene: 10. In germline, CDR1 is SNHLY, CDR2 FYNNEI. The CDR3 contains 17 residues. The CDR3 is CASSEMRDRVVNQPQHF. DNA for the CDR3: TGTGCCAGCAGTGAAATGAGAGACAGGGTCGTCAATCAGCCCCAGCATTTT.

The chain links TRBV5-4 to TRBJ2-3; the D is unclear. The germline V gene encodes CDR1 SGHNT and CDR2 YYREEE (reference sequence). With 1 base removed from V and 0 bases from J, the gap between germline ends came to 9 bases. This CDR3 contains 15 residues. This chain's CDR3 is CASSLSIESTDTQYF. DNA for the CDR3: TGTGCCAGCAGCTTGTCGATAGAGAGCACAGATACGCAGTATTTT.

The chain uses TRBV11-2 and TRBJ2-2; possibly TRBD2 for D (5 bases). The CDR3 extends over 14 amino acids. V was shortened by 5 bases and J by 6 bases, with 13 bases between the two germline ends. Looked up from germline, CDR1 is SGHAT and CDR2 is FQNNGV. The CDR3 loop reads CASSARARAGELFF. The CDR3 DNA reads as TGTGCCAGCAGCGCACGAGCGAGGGCCGGGGAGCTGTTTTTT.

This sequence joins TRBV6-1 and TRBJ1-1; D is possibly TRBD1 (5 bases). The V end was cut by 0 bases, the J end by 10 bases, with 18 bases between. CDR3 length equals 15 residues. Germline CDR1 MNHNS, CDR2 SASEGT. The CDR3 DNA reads TGTGCCAGCAGTGAAGCTTCCAGGGTTGGCTTAGGAGCTTTCTTT. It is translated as CASSEASRVGLGAFF.

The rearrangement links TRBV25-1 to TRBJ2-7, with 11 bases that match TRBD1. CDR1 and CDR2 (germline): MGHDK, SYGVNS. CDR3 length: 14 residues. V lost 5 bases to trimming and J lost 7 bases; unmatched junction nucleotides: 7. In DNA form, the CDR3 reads TGTGCCAGCAGTTCCCCAGGGACAGGGGGAGAGCAGTACTTC. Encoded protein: CASSSPGTGGEQYF.

CDR3 bases: TGTGCCATCAGTGTTTCCGGGGAATCTGGCCCCGCGTATTTT. It translates to CAISVSGESGPAYF. The chain couples TRBV10-3 to TRBJ2-3; D perhaps matches TRBD2 (5 bases). The CDR3 covers 14 residues. The germline V gene encodes CDR1 ENHRY and CDR2 SYGVKD. Deletions cut 4 bases from V and 14 bases from J, with 22 bases between.

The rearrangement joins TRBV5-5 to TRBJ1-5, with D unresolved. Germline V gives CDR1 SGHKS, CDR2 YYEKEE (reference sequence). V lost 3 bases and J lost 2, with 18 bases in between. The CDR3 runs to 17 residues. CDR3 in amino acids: CASSSHYNLQGNQPQHF. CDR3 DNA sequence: TGTGCCAGCAGCTCCCATTACAATTTACAAGGCAATCAGCCCCAGCATTTT.

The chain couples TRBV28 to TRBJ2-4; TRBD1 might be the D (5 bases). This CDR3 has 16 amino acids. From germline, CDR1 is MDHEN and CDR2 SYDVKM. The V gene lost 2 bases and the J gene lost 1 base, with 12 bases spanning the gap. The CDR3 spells CASSLAAAGAKNIQYF. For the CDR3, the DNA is TGTGCCAGCAGTTTAGCGGCGGCAGGGGCCAAAAACATTCAGTACTTC. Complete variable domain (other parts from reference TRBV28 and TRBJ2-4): DVKVTQSSRYLVKRTGEKVFLECVQDMDHENMFWYRQDPGLGLRLIYFSYDVKMKEKGDIPEGYSVSREKKERFSLILESASTNQTSMYLCASSLAAAGAKNIQYFGAGTRLSVL.

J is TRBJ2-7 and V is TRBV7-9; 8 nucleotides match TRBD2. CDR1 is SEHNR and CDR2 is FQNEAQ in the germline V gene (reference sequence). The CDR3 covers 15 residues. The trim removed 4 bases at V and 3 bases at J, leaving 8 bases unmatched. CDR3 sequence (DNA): TGTGCCAGCAGCTCCTATAGCGGGGCTTACTACGAGCAGTACTTC. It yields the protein CASSSYSGAYYEQYF.

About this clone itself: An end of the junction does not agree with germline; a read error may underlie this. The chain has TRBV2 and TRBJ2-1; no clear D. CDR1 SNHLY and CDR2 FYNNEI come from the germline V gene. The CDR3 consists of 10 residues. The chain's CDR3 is CASSELLPVF. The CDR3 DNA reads TGTGCCAGCAGTGAACTCCTTCCAGTCTTC.